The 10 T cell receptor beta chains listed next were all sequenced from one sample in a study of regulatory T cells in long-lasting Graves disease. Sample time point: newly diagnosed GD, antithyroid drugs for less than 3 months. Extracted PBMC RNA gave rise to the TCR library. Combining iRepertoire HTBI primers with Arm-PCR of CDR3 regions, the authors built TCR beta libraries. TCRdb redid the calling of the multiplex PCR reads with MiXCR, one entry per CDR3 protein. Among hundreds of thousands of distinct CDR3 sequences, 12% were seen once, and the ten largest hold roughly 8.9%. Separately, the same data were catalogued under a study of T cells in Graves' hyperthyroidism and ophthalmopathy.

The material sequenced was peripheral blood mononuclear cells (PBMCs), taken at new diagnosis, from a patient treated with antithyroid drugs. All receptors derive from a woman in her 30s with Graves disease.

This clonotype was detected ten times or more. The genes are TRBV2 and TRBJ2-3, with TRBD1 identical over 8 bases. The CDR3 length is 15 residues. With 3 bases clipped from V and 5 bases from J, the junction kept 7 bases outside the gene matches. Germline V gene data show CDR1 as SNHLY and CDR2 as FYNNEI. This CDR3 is CASSDGTGGQDTQYF. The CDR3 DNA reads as TGTGCCAGCAGTGACGGAACAGGGGGGCAAGATACGCAGTATTTT.

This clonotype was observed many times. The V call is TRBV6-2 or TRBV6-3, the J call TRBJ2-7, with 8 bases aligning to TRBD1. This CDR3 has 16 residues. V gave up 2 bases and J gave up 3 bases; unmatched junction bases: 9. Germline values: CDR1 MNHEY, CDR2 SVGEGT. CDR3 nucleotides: TGTGCCAGCAGTTACCCCTCTAAAACAGGGGGCTACGAGCAGTACTTC. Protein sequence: CASSYPSKTGGYEQYF.

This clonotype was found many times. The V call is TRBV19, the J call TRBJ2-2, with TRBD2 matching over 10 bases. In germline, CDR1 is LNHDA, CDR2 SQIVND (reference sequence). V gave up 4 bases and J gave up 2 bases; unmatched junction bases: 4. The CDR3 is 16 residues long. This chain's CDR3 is CASSTLAGDNTGELFF. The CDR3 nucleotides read TGTGCCAGTAGTACCCTAGCGGGAGATAACACCGGGGAGCTGTTTTTT.

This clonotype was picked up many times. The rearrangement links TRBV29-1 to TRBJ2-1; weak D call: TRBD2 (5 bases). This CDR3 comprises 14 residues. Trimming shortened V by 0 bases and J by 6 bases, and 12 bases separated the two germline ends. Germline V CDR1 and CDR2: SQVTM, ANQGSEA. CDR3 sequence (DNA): TGCAGCGTTGAAGATTTGGACTGGTCCAATGAGCAGTTCTTC. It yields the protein CSVEDLDWSNEQFF.

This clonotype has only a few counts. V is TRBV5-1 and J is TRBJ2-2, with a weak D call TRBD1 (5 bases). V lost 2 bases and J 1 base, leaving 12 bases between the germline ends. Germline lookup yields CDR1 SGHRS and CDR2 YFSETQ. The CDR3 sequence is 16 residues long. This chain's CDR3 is CASSFSGWENTGELFF. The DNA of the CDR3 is TGCGCCAGCAGCTTCTCAGGGTGGGAGAACACCGGGGAGCTGTTTTTT. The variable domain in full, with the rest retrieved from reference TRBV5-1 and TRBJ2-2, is KAGVTQTPRYLIKTRGQQVTLSCSPISGHRSVSWYQQTPGQGLQFLFEYFSETQRNKGNFPGRFSGRQFSNSRSEMNVSTLELGDSALYLCASSFSGWENTGELFFGEGSRLTVL.

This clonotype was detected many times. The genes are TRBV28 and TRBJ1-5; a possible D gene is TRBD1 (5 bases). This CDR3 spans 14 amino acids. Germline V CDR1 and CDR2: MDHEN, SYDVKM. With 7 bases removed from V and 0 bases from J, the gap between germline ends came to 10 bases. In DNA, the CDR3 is TGTGCCAGCACCACAGGTTATAGCAATCAGCCCCAGCATTTT. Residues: CASTTGYSNQPQHF.

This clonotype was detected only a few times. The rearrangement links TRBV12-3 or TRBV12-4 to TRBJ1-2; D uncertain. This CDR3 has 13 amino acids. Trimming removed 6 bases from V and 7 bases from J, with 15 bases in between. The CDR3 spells CASSPCGGSGYTF. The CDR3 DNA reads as TGTGCCAGCAGCCCTTGTGGAGGCAGTGGCTACACCTTC.

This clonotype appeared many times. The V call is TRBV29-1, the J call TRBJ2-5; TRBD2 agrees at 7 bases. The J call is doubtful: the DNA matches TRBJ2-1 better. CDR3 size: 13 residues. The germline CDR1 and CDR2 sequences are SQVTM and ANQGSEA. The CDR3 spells CSAWGGGSGEQFF. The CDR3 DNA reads TGCAGCGCATGGGGGGGAGGGAGCGGTGAGCAGTTCTTC.

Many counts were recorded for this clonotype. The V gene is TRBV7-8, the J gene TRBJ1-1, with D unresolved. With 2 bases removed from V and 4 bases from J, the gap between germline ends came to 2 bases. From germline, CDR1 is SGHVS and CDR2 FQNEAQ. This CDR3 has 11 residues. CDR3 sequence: CASSLLTEAFF. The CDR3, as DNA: TGTGCCAGCAGCTTACTCACTGAAGCTTTCTTT.

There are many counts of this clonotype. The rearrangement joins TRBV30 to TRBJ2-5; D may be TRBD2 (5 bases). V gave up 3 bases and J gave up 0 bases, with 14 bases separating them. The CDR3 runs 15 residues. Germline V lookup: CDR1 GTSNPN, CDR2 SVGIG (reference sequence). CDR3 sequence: CAWRGLHRYQETQYF. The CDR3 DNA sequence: TGTGCCTGGAGAGGACTTCATAGGTACCAAGAGACCCAGTACTTC.